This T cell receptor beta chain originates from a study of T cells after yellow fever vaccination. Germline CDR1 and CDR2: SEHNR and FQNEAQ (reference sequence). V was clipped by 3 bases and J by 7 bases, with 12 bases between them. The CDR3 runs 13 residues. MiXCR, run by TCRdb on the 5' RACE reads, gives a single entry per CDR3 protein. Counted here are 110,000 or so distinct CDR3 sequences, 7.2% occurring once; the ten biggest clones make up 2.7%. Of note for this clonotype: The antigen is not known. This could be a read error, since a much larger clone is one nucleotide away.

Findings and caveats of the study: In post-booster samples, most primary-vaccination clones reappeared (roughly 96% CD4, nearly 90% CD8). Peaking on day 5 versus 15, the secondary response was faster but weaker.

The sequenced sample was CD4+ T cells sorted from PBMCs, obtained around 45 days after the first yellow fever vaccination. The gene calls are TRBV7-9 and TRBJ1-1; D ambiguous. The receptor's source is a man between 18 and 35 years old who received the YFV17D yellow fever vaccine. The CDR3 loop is CASSFPPSDEAFF. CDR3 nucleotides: TGTGCCAGCAGCTTTCCCCCCAGTGATGAAGCTTTCTTT.